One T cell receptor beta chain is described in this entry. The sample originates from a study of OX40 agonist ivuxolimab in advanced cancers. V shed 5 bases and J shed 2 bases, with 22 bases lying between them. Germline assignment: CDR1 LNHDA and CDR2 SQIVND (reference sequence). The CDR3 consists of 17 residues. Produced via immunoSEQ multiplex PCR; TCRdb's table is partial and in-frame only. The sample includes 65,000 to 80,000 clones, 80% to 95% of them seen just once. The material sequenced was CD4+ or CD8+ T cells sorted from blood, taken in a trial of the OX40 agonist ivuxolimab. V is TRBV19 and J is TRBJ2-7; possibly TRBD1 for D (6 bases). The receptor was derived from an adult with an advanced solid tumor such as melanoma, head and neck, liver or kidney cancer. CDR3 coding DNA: TGTGCCAGTAGTTCAGAGACAGGAGTCGACTGGCCCTACGAGCAGTACTTC. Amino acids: CASSSETGVDWPYEQYF.